The 16 T cell receptor beta chains listed next were all sequenced from one sample in a study of blood T cell repertoires in COVID-19. TCRdb keeps only in-frame clones here, not all; method: immunoSEQ multiplex PCR. The sample holds fewer than 80,000 clones, roughly 92% seen once. The specimen was peripheral blood. The source of these receptors is a human donor in a cohort sampled during active COVID-19.

The J gene is TRBJ2-3, the V gene TRBV9; perhaps TRBD2 as D (5 bases). This CDR3 region has 15 residues. Trimming cost V 0 bases and J 2 bases, with 10 bases left between them. Germline loops: CDR1 SGDLS, CDR2 YYNGEE. This CDR3 is CASSVVGSATDTQYF. The DNA of the CDR3 is TGTGCCAGCAGCGTAGTGGGTAGCGCCACAGATACGCAGTATTTT.

The V and J genes are TRBV5-4 and TRBJ2-7, with 9 bases identical to TRBD2. CDR1 is SGHNT and CDR2 is YYREEE in the germline V gene (reference sequence). V shed 0 bases and J 2 bases; nucleotides not matched to a gene: 15. The CDR3 covers 19 residues. Here the CDR3 reads CASSLVRGSAGGGPYEQYF. The CDR3 DNA reads as TGTGCCAGCAGCTTGGTTAGAGGTTCCGCGGGAGGGGGTCCCTACGAGCAGTACTTC.

The chain carries TRBV7-2 and TRBJ1-4, with a tentative D call TRBD1 (6 bases). Germline CDR1 SGHTA, CDR2 FQGNSA. Trimming pared 4 bases from V and 8 bases from J, leaving 11 bases between. The CDR3 contains 13 residues. The CDR3 sequence: CASSYRGGEKLFF. Here the CDR3 DNA reads TGTGCCAGCAGCTACCGGGGGGGCGAAAAACTGTTTTTT. Based on the CDR3 plus reference TRBV7-2 and TRBJ1-4, the full variable domain is GAGVSQSPSNKVTEKGKDVELRCDPISGHTALYWYRQSLGQGLEFLIYFQGNSAPDKSGLPSDRFSAERTGGSVSTLTIQRTQQEDSAVYLCASSYRGGEKLFFGSGTQLSVL.

V usage is TRBV7-8 and J usage is TRBJ1-4; D gene unclear. Germline CDR1 reads SGHVS; CDR2 reads FQNEAQ. Trimming removed 3 bases at V and 5 bases at J, with 10 bases between. The CDR3 loop spans 14 amino acids. In DNA, the CDR3 is TGTGCCAGCAGCTTCAGGTCCTCAAATGAAAAACTGTTTTTT. This encodes CASSFRSSNEKLFF.

CDR3 DNA sequence: TGTGCCACCAGCAGAGTTCACCGACTAGTCCCCGTCTACGAGCAGTACTTC. Translating gives CATSRVHRLVPVYEQYF. The V gene is TRBV15, the J gene TRBJ2-7; the D gene is possibly TRBD2 (6 bases). Germline CDR1 and CDR2: LNHNV and YYDKDF (reference sequence). The CDR3 spans 17 residues. The ends were cut back, 1 base at V and 3 bases at J, with 19 bases in the middle.

V and J are TRBV30 and TRBJ1-4, with a weak D call TRBD1 (5 bases). V was shortened by 5 bases and J by 5 bases, with 15 bases between the two germline ends. This CDR3 spans 14 amino acids. The germline V gene encodes CDR1 GTSNPN and CDR2 SVGIG (reference sequence). CDR3 in amino acids: CAWGRAGGNEKLFF. Here the CDR3 DNA reads TGTGCCTGGGGTAGGGCCGGGGGAAATGAAAAACTGTTTTTT.

The chain joins TRBV5-4 to TRBJ2-5; 16 positions agree with TRBD2. J was trimmed by 5 bases and V by 2 bases; bases with no gene match: 9. Germline V lookup: CDR1 SGHNT, CDR2 YYREEE (reference sequence). The CDR3 totals 18 residues. This CDR3 reads CASSLGTSGRGIGETQYF. Here the CDR3 DNA reads TGTGCCAGCAGCTTAGGGACTAGCGGGAGGGGAATCGGGGAGACCCAGTACTTC.

This sequence joins TRBV12-5 and TRBJ1-2; 7 positions match TRBD1. Germline CDR1 is LGHNT and CDR2 is FRNRAP. V gave up 1 base and J gave up 8 bases; unmatched junction bases: 4. The CDR3 totals 13 residues. Here the CDR3 reads CASGLADRAGYTF. As DNA, the CDR3 is TGTGCTAGTGGTTTGGCTGACAGGGCGGGCTACACCTTC.

V is TRBV3-1 (or the pseudogene TRBV3-2) and J is TRBJ2-3; D is possibly TRBD1 (6 bases). This CDR3 region has 15 residues. Germline V gives CDR1 LGHDT, CDR2 YNNKEL (reference sequence). Trimming pared 1 base from V and 0 bases from J, leaving 8 bases between. CDR3 DNA sequence: TGTGCCAGCAGCCAAGGTACAGGGAGCACAGATACGCAGTATTTT. The encoded protein is CASSQGTGSTDTQYF.

V is TRBV13 and J is TRBJ2-2; possible D gene TRBD1, 5 bases. The CDR3 is 13 residues long. Germline loops: CDR1 PRHDT, CDR2 FYEKMQ (reference sequence). Trimming took off 8 bases at V and 7 bases at J, with 14 bases between the two ends. The CDR3 loop is CASSGFSVGELFF. The CDR3 DNA reads TGTGCCAGCTCAGGGTTTTCGGTCGGGGAGCTGTTTTTT. The whole variable domain, remainder taken from reference TRBV13 and TRBJ2-2, is AAGVIQSPRHLIKEKRETATLKCYPIPRHDTVYWYQQGPGQDPQFLISFYEKMQSDKGSIPDRFSAQQFSDYHSELNMSSLELGDSALYFCASSGFSVGELFFGEGSRLTVL.

The chain uses TRBV20-1 and TRBJ2-5; a possible D gene is TRBD1 (5 bases). V was cut by 3 bases and J by 1 base, with 9 bases left in between. Germline V CDR1 and CDR2: DFQATT, SNEGSKA (reference sequence). The CDR3 covers 13 residues. The CDR3 spells CSASTGAQETQYF. CDR3 bases: TGCAGTGCTAGTACAGGAGCCCAAGAGACCCAGTACTTC.

The chain carries TRBV7-9 and TRBJ2-4; 8 bases agree with TRBD2. CDR1 and CDR2 from the germline V gene are SEHNR and FQNEAQ (reference sequence). Trimming took 7 bases from V and 6 from J; bases not matched to a gene: 5. There are 13 residues in the CDR3. CDR3 sequence (DNA): TGTGCCAGCAAGAGTAGCGGGATAAACATTCAGTACTTC. Protein sequence: CASKSSGINIQYF. The complete variable domain, with remaining parts taken from reference TRBV7-9 and TRBJ2-4, reads DTGVSQNPRHKITKRGQNVTFRCDPISEHNRLYWYRQTLGQGPEFLTYFQNEAQLEKSRLLSDRFSAERPKGSFSTLEIQRTEQGDSAMYLCASKSSGINIQYFGAGTRLSVL.

This clone is a singleton in its sample. The chain recombines TRBV14 with TRBJ1-2; no clear D gene. The CDR3 is made up of 13 amino acids. Trimming cost V 5 bases and J 5 bases, with 12 bases left between them. From germline, CDR1 is SGHDN and CDR2 FVKESK. The CDR3 DNA reads as TGTGCCAGCAGCACTGGAGCGTTGTATGGCTACACCTTC. Residues: CASSTGALYGYTF.

CDR3 nucleotides: TGCGCCAGCAGAGGTCGAGGCAATGAGCAGTTCTTC. This sequence encodes CASRGRGNEQFF. The chain joins TRBV4-1 to TRBJ2-1; D unresolved. This CDR3 spans 12 amino acids. CDR1 is MGHRA, CDR2 YSYEKL, per germline. V was shortened by 6 bases and J by 6 bases, with 9 bases between the two germline ends.

The chain uses TRBV5-1 and TRBJ2-7; D is possibly TRBD2 (5 bases). The CDR3 extends over 13 amino acids. CDR1 and CDR2 (germline): SGHRS, YFSETQ. V shed 10 bases and J shed 5 bases, with 19 bases lying between them. The CDR3 bases are TGCGCCCTTGGCCGGACTGATACCCACGAGCAGTACTTC. This encodes CALGRTDTHEQYF.

The chain uses TRBV12-3 or TRBV12-4 and TRBJ1-1; 7 nucleotides agree with TRBD1. V was pared by 7 bases and J by 7 bases, with 3 bases of the junction left unmatched. The CDR3 spans 11 residues. The CDR3 is CASNGTDEAFF. The CDR3 DNA follows: TGTGCCAGCAATGGGACAGATGAAGCTTTCTTT.